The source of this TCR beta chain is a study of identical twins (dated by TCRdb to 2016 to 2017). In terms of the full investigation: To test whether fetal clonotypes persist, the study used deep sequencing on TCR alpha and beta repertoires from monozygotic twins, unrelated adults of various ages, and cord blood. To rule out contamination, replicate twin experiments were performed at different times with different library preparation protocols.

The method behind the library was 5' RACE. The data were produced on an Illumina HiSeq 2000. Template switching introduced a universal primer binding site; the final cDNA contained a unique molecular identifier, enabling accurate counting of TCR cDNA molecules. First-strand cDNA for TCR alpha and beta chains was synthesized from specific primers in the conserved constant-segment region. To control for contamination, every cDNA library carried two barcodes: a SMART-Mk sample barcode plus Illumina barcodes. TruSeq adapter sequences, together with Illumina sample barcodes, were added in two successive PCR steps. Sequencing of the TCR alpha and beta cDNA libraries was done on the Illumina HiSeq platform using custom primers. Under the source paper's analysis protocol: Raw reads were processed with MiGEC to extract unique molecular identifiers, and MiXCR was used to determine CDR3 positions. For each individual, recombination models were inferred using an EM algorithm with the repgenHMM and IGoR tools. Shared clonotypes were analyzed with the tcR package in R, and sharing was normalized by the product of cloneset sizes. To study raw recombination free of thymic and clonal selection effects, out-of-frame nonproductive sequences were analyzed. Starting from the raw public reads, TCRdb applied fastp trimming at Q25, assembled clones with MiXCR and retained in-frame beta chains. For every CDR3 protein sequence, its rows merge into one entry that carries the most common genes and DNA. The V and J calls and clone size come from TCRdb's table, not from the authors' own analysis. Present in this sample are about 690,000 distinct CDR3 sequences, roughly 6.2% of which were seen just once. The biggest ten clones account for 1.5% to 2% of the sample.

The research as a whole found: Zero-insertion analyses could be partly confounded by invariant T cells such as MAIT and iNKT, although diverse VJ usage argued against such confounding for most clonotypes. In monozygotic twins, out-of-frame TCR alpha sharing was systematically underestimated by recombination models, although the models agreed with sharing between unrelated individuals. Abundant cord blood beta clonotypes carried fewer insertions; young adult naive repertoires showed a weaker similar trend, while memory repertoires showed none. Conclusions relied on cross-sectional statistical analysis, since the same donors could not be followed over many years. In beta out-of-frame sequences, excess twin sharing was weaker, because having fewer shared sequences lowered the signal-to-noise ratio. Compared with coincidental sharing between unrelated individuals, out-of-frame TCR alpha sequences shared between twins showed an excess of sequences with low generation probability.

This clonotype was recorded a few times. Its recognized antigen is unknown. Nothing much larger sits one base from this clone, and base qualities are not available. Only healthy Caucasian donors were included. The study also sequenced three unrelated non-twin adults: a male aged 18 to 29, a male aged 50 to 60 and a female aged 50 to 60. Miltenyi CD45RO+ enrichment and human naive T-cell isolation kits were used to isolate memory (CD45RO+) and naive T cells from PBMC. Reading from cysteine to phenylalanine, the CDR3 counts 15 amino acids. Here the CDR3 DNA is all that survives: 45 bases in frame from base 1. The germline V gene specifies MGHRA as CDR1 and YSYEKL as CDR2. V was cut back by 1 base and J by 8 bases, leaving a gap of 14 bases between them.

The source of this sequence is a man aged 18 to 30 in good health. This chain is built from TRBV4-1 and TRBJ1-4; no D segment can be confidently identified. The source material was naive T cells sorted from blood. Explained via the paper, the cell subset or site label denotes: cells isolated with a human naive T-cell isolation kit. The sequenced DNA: TGCGCCAGCAGCCAAGTCGGAGTCCTGGGCGAAAAACTGTTTTTT. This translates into CASSQVGVLGEKLFF.